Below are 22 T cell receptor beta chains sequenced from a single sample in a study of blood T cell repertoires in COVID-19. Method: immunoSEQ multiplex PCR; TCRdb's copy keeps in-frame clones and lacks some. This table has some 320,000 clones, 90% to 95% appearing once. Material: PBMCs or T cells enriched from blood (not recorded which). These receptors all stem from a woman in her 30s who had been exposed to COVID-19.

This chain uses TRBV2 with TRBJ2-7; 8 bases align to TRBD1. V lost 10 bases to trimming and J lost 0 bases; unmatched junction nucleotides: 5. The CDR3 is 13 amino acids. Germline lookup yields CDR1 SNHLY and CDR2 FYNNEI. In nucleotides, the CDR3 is TGTGCCACTGGACAGGGTTTCTCCTACGAGCAGTACTTC. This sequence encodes CATGQGFSYEQYF.

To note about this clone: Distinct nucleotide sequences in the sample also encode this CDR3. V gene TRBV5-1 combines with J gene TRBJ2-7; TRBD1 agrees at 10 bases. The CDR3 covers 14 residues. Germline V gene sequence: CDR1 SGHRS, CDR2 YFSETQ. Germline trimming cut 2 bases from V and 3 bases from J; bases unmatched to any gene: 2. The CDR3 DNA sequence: TGCGCCAGCAGCTTCGGACAGGGGGGCTACGAGCAGTACTTC. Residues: CASSFGQGGYEQYF.

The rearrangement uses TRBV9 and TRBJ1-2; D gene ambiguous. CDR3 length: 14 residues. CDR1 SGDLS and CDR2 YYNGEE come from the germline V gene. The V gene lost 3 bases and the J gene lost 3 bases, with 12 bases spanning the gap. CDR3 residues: CASSARGEHYGYTF. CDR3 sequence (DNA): TGTGCCAGCAGCGCCCGGGGTGAGCACTATGGCTACACCTTC.

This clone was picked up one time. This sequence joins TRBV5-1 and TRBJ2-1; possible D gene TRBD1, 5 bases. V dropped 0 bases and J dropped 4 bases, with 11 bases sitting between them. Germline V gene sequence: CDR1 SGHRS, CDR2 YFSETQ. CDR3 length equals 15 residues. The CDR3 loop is CASSLGGGRYNEQFF. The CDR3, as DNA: TGCGCCAGCAGCTTGGGGGGCGGCAGATACAATGAGCAGTTCTTC.

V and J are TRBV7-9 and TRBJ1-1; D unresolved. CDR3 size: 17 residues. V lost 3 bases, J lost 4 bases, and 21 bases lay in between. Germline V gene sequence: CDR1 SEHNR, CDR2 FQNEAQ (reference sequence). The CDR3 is CASSFIPVPGFGTEAFF. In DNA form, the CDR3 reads TGTGCCAGCAGCTTTATTCCCGTTCCAGGATTTGGCACTGAAGCTTTCTTT.

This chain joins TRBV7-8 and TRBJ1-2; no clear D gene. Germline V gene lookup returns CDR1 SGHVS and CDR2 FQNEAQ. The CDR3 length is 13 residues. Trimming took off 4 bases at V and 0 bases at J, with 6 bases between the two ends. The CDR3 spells CASSSRANYGYTF. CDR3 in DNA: TGTGCCAGCAGCTCCCGAGCTAACTATGGCTACACCTTC.

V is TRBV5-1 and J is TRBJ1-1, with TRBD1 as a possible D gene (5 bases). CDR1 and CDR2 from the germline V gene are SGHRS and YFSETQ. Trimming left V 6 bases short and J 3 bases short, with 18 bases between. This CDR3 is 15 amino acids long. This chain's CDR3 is CASTRIDSPHTEAFF. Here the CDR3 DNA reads TGCGCCAGCACCAGAATCGACAGCCCTCACACTGAAGCTTTCTTT.

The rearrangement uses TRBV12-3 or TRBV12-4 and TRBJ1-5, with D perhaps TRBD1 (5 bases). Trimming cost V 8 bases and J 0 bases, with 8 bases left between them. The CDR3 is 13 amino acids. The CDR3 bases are TGTGCCAGCGGGGGGTATAGCAATCAGCCCCAGCATTTT. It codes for CASGGYSNQPQHF.

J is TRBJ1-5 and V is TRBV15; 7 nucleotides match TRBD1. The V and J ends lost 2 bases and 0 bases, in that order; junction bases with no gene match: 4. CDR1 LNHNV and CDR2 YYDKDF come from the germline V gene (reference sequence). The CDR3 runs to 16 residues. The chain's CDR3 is CATSRQTGDSNQPQHF. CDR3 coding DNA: TGTGCCACCAGCAGACAAACAGGGGATAGCAATCAGCCCCAGCATTTT.

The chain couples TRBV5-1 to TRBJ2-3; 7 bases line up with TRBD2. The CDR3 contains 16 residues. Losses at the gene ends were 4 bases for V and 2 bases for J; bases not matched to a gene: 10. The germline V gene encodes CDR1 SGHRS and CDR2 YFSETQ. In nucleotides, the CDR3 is TGCGCCAGCAGCCCCCTTCCCCGGGGGGTCACAGATACGCAGTATTTT. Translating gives CASSPLPRGVTDTQYF.

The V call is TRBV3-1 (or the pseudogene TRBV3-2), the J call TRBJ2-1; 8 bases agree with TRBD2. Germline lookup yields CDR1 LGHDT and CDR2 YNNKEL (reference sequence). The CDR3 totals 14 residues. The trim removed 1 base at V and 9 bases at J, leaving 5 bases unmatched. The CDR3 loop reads CASSQVPSGGEQFF. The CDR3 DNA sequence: TGTGCCAGCAGCCAAGTGCCCAGCGGGGGTGAGCAGTTCTTC.

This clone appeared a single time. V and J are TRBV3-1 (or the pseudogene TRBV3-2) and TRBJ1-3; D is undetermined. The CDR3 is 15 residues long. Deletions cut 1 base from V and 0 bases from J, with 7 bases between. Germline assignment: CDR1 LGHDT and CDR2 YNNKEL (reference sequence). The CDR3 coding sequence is TGTGCCAGCAGCCAAGGGCTCCACTCTGGAAACACCATATATTTT. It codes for CASSQGLHSGNTIYF.

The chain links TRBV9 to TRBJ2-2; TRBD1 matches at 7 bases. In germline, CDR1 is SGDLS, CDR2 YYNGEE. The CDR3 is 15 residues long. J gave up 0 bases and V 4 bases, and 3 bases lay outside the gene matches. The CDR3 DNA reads TGTGCCAGCAGCCCCGACAGGGCGAACACCGGGGAGCTGTTTTTT. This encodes CASSPDRANTGELFF.

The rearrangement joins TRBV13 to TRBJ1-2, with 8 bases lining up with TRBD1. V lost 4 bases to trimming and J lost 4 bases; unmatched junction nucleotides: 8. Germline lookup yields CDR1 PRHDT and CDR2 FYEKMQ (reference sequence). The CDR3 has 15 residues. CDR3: CASSYRTGNGYGYTF. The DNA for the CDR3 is TGTGCCAGCAGCTACCGGACAGGGAACGGCTATGGCTACACCTTC.

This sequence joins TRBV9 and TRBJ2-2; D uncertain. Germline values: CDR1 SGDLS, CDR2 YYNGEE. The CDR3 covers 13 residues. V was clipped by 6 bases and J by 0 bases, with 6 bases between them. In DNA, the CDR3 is TGTGCCAGCACTAGTCCGAACACCGGGGAGCTGTTTTTT. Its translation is CASTSPNTGELFF.

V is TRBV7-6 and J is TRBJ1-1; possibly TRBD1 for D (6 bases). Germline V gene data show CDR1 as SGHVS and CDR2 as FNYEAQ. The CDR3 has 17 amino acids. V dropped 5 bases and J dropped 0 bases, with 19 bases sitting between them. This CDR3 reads CASSLQGRGYLNTEAFF. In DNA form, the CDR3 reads TGTGCCAGCAGCCTCCAGGGCAGGGGCTACCTGAACACTGAAGCTTTCTTT. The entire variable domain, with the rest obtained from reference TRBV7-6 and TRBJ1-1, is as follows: GAGVSQSPRYKVTKRGQDVALRCDPISGHVSLYWYRQALGQGPEFLTYFNYEAQQDKSGLPNDRFSAERPEGSISTLTIQRTEQRDSAMYRCASSLQGRGYLNTEAFFGQGTRLTVV.

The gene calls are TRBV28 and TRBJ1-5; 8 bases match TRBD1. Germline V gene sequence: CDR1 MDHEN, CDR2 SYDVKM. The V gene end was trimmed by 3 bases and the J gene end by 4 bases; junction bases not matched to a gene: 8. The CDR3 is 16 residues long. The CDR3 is CASSFPGQGSNQPQHF. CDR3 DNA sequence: TGTGCCAGCAGTTTCCCCGGACAGGGAAGTAATCAGCCCCAGCATTTT.

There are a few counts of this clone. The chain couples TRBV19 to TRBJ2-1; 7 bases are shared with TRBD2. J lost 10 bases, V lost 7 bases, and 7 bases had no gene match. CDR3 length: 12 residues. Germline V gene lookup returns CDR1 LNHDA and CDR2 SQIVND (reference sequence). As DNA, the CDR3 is TGTGCCAGTAAATCTTTGGGAGGGGAGCAGTTCTTC. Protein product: CASKSLGGEQFF.

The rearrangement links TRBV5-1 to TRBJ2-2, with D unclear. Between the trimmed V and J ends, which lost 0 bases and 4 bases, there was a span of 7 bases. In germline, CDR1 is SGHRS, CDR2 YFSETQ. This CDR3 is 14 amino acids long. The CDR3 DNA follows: TGCGCCAGCAGCTTGGCCGAGGTCACCGGGGAGCTGTTTTTT. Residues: CASSLAEVTGELFF.

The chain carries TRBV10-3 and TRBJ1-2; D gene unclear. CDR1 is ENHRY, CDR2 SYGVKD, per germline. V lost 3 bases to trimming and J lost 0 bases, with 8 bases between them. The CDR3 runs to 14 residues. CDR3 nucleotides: TGTGCCATCAGTGATGTAACAGCTAACTATGGCTACACCTTC. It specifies CAISDVTANYGYTF.

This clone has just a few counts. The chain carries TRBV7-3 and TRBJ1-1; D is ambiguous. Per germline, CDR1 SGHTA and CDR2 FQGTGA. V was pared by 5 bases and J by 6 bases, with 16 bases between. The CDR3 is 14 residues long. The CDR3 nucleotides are TGTGCCAGCAGCCCCAGGATAAGTGGCCCTGAAGCTTTCTTT. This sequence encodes CASSPRISGPEAFF.

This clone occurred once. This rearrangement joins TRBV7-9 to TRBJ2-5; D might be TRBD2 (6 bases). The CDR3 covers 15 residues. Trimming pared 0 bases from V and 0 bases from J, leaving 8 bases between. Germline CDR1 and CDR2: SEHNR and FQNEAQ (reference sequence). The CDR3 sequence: CASSLAGTYQETQYF. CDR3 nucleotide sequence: TGTGCCAGCAGCTTAGCAGGGACTTACCAAGAGACCCAGTACTTC.